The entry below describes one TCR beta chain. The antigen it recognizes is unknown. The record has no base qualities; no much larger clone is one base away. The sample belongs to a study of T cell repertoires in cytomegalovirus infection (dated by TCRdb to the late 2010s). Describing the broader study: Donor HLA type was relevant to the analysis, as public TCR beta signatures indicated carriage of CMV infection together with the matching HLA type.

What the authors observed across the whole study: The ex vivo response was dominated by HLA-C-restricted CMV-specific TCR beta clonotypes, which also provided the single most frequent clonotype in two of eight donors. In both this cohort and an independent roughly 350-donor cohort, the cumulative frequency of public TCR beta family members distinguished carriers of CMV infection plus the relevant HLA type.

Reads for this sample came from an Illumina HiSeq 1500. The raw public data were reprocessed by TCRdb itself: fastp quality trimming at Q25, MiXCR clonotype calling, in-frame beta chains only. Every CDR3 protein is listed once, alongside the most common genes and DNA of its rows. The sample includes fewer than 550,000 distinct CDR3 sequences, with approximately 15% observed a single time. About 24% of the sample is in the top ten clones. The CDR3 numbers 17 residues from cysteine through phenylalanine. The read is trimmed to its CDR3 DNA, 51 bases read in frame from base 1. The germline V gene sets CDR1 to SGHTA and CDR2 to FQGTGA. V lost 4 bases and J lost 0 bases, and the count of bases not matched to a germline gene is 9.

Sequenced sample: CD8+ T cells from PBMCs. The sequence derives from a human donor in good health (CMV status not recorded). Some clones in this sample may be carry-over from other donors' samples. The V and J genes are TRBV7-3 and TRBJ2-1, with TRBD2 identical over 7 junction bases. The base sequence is TGTGCCAGCAGCTCCATCGGGGGGTCGAACTCCTACAATGAGCAGTTCTTC. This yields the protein CASSSIGGSNSYNEQFF.